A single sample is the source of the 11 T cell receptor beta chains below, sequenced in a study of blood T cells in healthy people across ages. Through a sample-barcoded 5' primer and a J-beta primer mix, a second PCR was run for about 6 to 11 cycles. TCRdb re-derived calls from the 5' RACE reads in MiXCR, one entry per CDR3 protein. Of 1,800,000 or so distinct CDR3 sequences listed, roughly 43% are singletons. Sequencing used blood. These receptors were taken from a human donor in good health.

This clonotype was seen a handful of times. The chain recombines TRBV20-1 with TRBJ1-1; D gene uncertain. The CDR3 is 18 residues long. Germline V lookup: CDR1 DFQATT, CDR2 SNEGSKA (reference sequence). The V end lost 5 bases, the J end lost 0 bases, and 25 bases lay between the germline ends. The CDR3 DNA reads TGCAGTGCTTGTCAAGACGGACCGACACTCGGGATGAACACTGAAGCTTTCTTT. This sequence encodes CSACQDGPTLGMNTEAFF.

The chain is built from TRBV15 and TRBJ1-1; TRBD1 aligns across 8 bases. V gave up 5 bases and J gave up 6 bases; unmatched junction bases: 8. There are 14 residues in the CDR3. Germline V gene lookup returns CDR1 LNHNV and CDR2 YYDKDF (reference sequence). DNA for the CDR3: TGTGCCACCAGCGGGGGACAGGCCGACGCTGAAGCTTTCTTT. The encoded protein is CATSGGQADAEAFF. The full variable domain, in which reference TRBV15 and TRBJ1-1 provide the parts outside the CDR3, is DAMVIQNPRYQVTQFGKPVTLSCSQTLNHNVMYWYQQKSSQAPKLLFHYYDKDFNNEADTPDNFQSRRPNTSFCFLDIRSPGLGDTAMYLCATSGGQADAEAFFGQGTRLTVV.

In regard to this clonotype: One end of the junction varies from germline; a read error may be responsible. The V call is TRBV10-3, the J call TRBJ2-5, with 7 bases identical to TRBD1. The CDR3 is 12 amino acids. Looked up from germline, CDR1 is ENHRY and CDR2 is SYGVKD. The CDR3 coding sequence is TGTGCCATCCGTGAGTCGACAGGGCCTCCGTACTTC. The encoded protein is CAIRESTGPPYF.

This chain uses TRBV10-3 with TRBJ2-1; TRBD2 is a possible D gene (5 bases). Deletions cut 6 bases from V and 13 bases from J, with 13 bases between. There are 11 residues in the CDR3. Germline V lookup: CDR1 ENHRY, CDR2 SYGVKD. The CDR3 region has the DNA TGTGCCATCAGCCCGGGTGGAGGACAGTTCTTC. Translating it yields CAISPGGGQFF.

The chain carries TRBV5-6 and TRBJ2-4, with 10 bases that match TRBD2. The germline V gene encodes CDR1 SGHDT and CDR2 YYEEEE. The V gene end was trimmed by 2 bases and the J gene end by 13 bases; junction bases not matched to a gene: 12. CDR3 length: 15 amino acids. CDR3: CASSFSTLAGKKQYF. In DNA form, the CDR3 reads TGTGCCAGCAGCTTCTCTACACTAGCGGGGAAAAAGCAGTACTTC.

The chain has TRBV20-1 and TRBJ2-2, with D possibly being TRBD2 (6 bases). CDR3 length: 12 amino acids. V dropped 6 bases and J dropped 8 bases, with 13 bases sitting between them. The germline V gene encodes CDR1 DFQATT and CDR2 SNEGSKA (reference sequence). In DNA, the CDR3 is TGCAGTGCGTCTAGCGCTAGGGGGGAGCTGTTTTTT. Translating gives CSASSARGELFF.

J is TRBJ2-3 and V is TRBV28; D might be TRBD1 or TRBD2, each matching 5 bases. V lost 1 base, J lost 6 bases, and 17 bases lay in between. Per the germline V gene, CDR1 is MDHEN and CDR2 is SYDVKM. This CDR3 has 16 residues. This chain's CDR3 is CASSLFQGAGMDTQYF. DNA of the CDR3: TGTGCCAGCAGTTTATTCCAAGGGGCGGGCATGGATACGCAGTATTTT.

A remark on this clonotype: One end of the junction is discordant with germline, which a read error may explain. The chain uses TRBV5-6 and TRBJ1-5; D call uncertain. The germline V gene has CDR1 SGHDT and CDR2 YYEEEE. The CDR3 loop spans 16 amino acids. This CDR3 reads CVSSLNPLDSNQPQHF. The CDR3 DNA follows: TGTGTCAGCAGCCTGAACCCTCTTGACAGCAATCAGCCCCAGCATTTT.

In nucleotides, the CDR3 is TGTGCCAGCAGTGAAAGGGGACACTCTTCCTATGGCTACACCTTC. Its translation is CASSERGHSSYGYTF. The chain combines TRBV6-1 with TRBJ1-2; TRBD1 is a possible D gene (6 bases). The CDR3 has 15 amino acids. Germline-derived CDR1 and CDR2 are MNHNS and SASEGT. V shed 2 bases and J shed 4 bases, with 14 bases lying between them.

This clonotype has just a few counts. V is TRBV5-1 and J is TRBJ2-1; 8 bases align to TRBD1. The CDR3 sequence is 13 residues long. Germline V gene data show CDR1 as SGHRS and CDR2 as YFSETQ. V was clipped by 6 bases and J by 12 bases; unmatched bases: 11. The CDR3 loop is CASNAGDRSRQFF. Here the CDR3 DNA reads TGCGCCAGCAACGCCGGGGACAGGAGTAGGCAGTTCTTC. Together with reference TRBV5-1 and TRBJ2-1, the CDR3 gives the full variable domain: KAGVTQTPRYLIKTRGQQVTLSCSPISGHRSVSWYQQTPGQGLQFLFEYFSETQRNKGNFPGRFSGRQFSNSRSEMNVSTLELGDSALYLCASNAGDRSRQFFGPGTRLTVL.

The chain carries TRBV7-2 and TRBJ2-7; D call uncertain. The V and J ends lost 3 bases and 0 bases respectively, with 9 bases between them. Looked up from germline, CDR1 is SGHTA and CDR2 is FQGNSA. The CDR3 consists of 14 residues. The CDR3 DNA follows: TGTGCCAGCAGCTTTCTCTCGGGCTCCTACGAGCAGTACTTC. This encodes CASSFLSGSYEQYF.